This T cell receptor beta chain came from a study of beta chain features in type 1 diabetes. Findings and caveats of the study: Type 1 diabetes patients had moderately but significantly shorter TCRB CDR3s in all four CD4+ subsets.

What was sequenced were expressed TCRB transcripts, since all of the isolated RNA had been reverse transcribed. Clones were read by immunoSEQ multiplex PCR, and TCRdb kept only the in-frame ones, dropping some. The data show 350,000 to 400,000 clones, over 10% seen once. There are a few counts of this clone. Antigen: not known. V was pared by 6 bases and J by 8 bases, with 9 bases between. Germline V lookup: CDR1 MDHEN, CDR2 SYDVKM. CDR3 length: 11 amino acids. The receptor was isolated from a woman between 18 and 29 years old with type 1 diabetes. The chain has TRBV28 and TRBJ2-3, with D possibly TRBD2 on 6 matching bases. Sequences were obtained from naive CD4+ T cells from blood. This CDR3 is CASRLEGTQYF. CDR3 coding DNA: TGTGCCAGCAGATTGGAGGGTACGCAGTATTTT.